This is a list of T cell receptor beta chains from one sample in a study of Ad26.COV2.S vaccination and SARS-CoV-2 variants. TCRdb keeps only in-frame clones here, not all; method: immunoSEQ multiplex PCR. The repertoire holds approximately 460,000 clones, about nine tenths seen once, with about 1.7% in the top ten. Sample: peripheral blood, taken in a trial of Ad26.COV2.S vaccine versus placebo. The receptors originated from a person between 18 and 60 years old who received the Ad26.COV2.S COVID-19 vaccine or a placebo. Both conserved end residues are part of each CDR3.

>TRBJ2-1|TRBV6-5
CASMKQGAPNEQFF
>TRBJ1-2|TRBV6-5
CASRPPTGYGYTF
>TRBJ1-5|TRBV9
CASSVSGDSNQPQHF
>TRBJ2-3|TRBV2
CASSELGSGYTDTQYF
>TRBJ1-2|TRBV7-2
CASSLSRTPRHYGYTF
>TRBJ1-1|TRBV7-3
CASSPLAVGTEAFF
>TRBJ2-6|TRBV9
CASSVAGGGSGANVLTF
>TRBJ1-6|TRBV2
CASSPGPLNSPLHF
>TRBJ2-5|TRBV18
CASSPLENFPQYF
>TRBJ2-1|TRBV18
CASSPPSGRGEQFF
>TRBJ1-1|TRBV2
CASSEGRGNTEAFF
>TRBJ2-7|TRBV28
CASRPASGYYYEQYF
>TRBJ2-5|TRBV29-1
CSSSLRGQETQYF
>TRBJ2-3|TRBV7-2
CASSKIRLAGTTDTQYF
>TRBJ1-2|TRBV9
CASSNQGGSGYTF
>TRBJ1-6|TRBV6-2/TRBV6-3
CASSRLQEYNSPLHF
>TRBJ2-5|TRBV5-5
CASRHPGETQYF
>TRBJ2-7|TRBV2
CASSATSGVYEQYF
>TRBJ1-2|TRBV7-6
CASSLFDTGHFTF
>TRBJ1-1|TRBV30
CALKGYTEAFF
>TRBJ2-1|TRBV19
CATVRGAGEQFF
>TRBJ2-3|TRBV6-5
CASSSTDTQYF